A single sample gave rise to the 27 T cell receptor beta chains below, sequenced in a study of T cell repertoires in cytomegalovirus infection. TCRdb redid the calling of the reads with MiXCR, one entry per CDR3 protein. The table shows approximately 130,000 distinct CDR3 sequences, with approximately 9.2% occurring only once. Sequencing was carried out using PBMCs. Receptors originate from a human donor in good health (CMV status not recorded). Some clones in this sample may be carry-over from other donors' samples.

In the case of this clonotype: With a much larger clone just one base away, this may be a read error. For the CDR3, the DNA is TGTACCAGCAGAAAACAGGGGGGCGGTGGCTACACCTTC. Protein: CTSRKQGGGGYTF. The chain has TRBV12-3 or TRBV12-4 and TRBJ1-2, with 8 bases lining up with TRBD1. The CDR3 extends over 13 amino acids.

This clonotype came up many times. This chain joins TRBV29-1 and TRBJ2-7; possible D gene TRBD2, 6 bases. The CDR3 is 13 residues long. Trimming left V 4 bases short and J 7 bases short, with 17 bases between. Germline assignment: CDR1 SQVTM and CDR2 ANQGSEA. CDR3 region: CSVGGTSGGEQYF. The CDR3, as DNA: TGCAGCGTTGGCGGGACCTCTGGGGGGGAGCAGTACTTC.

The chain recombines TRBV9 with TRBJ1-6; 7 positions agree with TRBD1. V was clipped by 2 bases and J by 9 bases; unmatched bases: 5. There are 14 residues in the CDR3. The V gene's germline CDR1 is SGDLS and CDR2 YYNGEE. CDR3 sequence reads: CASSVRDSSSPLHF. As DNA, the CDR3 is TGTGCCAGCAGCGTCCGGGACAGCAGTTCACCCCTCCACTTT.

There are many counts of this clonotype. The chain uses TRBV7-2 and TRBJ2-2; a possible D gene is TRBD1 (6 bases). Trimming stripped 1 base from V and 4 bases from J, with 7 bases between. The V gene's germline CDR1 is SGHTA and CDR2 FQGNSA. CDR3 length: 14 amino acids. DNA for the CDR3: TGTGCCAGCAGCTTAGAAGGGGGCACCGGGGAGCTGTTTTTT. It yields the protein CASSLEGGTGELFF.

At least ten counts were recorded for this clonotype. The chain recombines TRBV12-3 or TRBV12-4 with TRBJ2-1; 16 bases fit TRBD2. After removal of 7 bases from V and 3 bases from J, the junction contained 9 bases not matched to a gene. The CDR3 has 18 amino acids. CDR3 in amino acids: CASTPGTSGGAFYNEQFF. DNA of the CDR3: TGTGCCAGCACCCCAGGGACTAGCGGGGGGGCATTCTACAATGAGCAGTTCTTC.

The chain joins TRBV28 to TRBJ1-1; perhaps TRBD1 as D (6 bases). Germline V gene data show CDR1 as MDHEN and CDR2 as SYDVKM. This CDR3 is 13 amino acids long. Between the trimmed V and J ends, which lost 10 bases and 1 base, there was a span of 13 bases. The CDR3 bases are TGTGCCACTAGGCTACAGGGGAACACTGAAGCTTTCTTT. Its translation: CATRLQGNTEAFF.

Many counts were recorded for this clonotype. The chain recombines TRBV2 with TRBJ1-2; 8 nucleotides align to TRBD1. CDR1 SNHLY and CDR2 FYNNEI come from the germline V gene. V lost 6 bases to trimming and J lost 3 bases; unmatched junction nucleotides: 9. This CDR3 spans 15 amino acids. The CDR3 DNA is TGTGCCAGCAGCGCCCCGGACAGGGAAGACTATGGCTACACCTTC. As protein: CASSAPDREDYGYTF. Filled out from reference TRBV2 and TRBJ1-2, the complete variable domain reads EPEVTQTPSHQVTQMGQEVILRCVPISNHLYFYWYRQILGQKVEFLVSFYNNEISEKSEIFDDQFSVERPDGSNFTLKIRSTKLEDSAMYFCASSAPDREDYGYTFGSGTRLTVV.

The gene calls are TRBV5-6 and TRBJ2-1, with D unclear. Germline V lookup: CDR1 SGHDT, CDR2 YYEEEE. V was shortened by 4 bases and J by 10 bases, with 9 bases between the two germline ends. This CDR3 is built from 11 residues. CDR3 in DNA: TGTGCCAGCAGCCCACAACAGGAGCAGTTCTTC. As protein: CASSPQQEQFF.

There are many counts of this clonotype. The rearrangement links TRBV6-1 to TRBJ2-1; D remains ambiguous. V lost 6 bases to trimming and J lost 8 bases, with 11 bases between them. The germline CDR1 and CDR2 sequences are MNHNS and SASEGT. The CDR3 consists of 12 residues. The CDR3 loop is CASRLDGHEQFF. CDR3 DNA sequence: TGTGCCAGCAGACTGGATGGCCATGAGCAGTTCTTC.

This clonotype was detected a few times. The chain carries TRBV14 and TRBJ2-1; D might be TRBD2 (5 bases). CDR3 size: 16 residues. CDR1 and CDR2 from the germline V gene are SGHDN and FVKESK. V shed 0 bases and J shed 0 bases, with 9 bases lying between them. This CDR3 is CASSQDPDFSYNEQFF. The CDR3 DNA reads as TGTGCCAGCAGCCAAGACCCGGACTTCTCCTACAATGAGCAGTTCTTC.

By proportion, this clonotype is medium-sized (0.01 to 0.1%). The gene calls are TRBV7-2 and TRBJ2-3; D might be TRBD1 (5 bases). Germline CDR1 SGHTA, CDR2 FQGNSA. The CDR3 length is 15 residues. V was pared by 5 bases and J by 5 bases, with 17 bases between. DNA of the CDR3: TGTGCCAGCAGCGTCGACAGCCGGCAGGGAGATACGCAGTATTTT. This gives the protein CASSVDSRQGDTQYF.

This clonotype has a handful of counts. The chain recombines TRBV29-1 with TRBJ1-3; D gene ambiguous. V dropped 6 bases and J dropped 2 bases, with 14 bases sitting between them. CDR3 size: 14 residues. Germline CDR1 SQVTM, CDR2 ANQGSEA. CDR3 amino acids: CSVDPADAGNTIYF. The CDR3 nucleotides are TGCAGCGTCGACCCGGCGGACGCTGGAAACACCATATATTTT.

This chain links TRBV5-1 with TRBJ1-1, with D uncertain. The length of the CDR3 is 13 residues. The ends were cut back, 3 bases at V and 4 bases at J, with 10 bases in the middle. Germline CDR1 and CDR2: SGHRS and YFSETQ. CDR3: CASSWGSPTEAFF. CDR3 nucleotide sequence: TGCGCCAGCAGCTGGGGTAGTCCCACTGAAGCTTTCTTT.

The CDR3 is CSVETSGANVLTF. Here the CDR3 DNA reads TGCAGCGTTGAAACCTCTGGGGCCAACGTCCTGACTTTC. The chain joins TRBV29-1 to TRBJ2-6, with unresolved D. Trimming pared 2 bases from V and 0 bases from J, leaving 2 bases between. CDR3 size: 13 residues. Germline V CDR1 and CDR2: SQVTM, ANQGSEA. Supplemented by reference TRBV29-1 and TRBJ2-6, the full variable domain reads SAVISQKPSRDICQRGTSLTIQCQVDSQVTMMFWYRQQPGQSLTLIATANQGSEATYESGFVIDKFPISRPNLTFSTLTVSNMSPEDSSIYLCSVETSGANVLTFGAGSRLTVL.

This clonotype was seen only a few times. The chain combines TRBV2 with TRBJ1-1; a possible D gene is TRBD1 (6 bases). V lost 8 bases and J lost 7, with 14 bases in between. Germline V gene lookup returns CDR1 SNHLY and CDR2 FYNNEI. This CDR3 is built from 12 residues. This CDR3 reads CASPTGAGEAFF. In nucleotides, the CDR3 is TGTGCCAGCCCCACGGGGGCCGGTGAAGCTTTCTTT.

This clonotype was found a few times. The CDR3 DNA sequence: TGTGCCACCAGTGATAGATGGGGCGATGAGCAGTTCTTC. Amino acids: CATSDRWGDEQFF. The chain uses TRBV24-1 and TRBJ2-1; D is perhaps TRBD1 (5 bases). Germline V CDR1 and CDR2: KGHDR, SFDVKD. The CDR3 extends over 13 amino acids. Trimming removed 3 bases at V and 8 bases at J, with 10 bases between.

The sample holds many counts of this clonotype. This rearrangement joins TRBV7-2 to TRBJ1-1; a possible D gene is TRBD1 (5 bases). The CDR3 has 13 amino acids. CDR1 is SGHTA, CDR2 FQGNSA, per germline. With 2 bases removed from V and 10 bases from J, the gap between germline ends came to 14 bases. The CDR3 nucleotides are TGTGCCAGCAGCTTACCAACCGACAGAGGAGCTTTCTTT. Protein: CASSLPTDRGAFF.

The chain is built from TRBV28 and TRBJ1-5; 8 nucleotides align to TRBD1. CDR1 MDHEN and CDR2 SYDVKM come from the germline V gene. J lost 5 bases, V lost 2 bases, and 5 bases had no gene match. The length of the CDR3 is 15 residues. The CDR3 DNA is TGTGCCAGCAGTTTAGGTGGACAGGGCTATCAGCCCCAGCATTTT. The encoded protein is CASSLGGQGYQPQHF.

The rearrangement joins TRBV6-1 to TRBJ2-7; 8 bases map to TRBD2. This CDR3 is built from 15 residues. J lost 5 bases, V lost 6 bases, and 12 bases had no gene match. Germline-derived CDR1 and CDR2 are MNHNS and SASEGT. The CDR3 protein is CASSETSGPRDEQYF. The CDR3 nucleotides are TGTGCCAGCAGCGAAACTAGCGGTCCTAGGGACGAGCAGTACTTC.

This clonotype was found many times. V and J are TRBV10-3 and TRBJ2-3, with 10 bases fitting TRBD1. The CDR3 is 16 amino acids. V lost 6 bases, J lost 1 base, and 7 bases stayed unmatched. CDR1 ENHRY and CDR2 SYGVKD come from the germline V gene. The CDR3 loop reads CAISGGTGVGTDTQYF. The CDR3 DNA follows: TGTGCCATCAGCGGTGGGACAGGGGTCGGCACAGATACGCAGTATTTT.

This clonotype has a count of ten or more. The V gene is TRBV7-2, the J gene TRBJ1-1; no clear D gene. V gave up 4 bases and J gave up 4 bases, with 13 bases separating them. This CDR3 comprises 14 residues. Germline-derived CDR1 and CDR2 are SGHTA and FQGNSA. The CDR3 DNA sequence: TGTGCCAGCAGCTCCCGGGCTAAGGTCACTGAAGCTTTCTTT. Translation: CASSSRAKVTEAFF.

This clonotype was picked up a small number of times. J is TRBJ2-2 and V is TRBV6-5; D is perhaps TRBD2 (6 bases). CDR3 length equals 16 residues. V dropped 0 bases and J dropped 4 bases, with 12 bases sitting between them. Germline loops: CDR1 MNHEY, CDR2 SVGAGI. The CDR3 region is CASSYSSEGSTGELFF. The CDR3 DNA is TGTGCCAGCAGTTACTCGTCGGAGGGTAGCACCGGGGAGCTGTTTTTT.

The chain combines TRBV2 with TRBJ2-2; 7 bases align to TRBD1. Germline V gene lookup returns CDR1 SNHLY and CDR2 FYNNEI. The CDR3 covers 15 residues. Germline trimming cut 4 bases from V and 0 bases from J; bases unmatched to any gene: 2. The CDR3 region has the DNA TGTGCCAGCAGTGCGACAGGGACGAACACCGGGGAGCTGTTTTTT. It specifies CASSATGTNTGELFF.

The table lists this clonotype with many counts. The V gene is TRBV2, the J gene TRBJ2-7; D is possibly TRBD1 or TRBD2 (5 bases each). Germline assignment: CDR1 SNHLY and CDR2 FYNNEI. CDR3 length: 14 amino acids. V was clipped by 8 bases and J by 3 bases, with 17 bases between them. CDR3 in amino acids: CASGGIGLRYEQYF. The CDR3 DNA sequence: TGTGCCAGCGGGGGTATTGGGCTCCGCTACGAGCAGTACTTC.

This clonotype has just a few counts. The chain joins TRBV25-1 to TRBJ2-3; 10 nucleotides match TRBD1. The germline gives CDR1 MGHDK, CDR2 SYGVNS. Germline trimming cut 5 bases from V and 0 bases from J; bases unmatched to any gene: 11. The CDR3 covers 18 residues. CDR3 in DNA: TGTGCCAGCAGTACCCGGACAGGGGGAGACCCTAGCACAGATACGCAGTATTTT. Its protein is CASSTRTGGDPSTDTQYF.

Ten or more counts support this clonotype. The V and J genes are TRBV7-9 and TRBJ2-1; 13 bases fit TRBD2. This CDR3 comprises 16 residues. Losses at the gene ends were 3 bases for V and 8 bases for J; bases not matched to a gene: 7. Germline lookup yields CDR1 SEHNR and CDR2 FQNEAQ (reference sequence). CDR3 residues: CASSFRTSGGTDEQFF. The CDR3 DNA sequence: TGTGCCAGCAGCTTTAGGACTAGCGGGGGCACAGATGAGCAGTTCTTC.

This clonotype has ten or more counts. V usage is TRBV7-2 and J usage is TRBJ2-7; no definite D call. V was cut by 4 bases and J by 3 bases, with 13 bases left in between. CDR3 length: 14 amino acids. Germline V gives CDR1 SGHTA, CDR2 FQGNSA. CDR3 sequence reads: CASSSGAASYEQYF. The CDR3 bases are TGTGCCAGCAGCTCAGGCGCAGCGAGCTACGAGCAGTACTTC. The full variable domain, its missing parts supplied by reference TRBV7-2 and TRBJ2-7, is GAGVSQSPSNKVTEKGKDVELRCDPISGHTALYWYRQSLGQGLEFLIYFQGNSAPDKSGLPSDRFSAERTGGSVSTLTIQRTQQEDSAVYLCASSSGAASYEQYFGPGTRLTVT.